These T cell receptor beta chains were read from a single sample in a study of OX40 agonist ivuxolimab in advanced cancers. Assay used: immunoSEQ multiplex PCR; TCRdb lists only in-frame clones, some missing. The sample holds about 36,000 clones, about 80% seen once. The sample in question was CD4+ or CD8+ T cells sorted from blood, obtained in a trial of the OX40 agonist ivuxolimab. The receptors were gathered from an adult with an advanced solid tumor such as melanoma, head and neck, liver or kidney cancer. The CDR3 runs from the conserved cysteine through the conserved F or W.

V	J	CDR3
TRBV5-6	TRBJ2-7	CASSRRREQYF
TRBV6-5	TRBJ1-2	CASSYFRTGGGYGYTF
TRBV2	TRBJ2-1	CANTGSSYNEQFF
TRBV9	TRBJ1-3	CASSGPDGSGNTIYF
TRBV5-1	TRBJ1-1	CASSPPRDGSNTEAFF
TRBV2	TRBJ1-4	CASRIQSFNEKLFF
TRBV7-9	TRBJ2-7	CASSLISSTQYF
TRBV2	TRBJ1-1	CASSEAGVRKAFF
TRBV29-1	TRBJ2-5	CSIRTGRQTQYF
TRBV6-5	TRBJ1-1	CASTGRSTEAFF
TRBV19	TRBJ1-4	CASRHDRVGTNEKLFF
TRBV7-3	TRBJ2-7	CASSAGGMSDEQYF
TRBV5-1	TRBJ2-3	CASGGQVIDTQYF
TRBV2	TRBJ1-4	CASSDYSVLNEKLFF
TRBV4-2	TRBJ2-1	CASSQDRSDTSYNEQFF
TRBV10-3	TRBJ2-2	CAISLQGVGGELFF
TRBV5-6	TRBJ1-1	CASSRDTNTEAFF
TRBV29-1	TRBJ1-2	CSAEQGGAYGYTF
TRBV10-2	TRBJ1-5	CATVDRDKPQHF
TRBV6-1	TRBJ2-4	CASVKADRGNIQYF
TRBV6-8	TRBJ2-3	CASSLRDPTTF
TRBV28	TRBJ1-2	CASSSTLYGYTF
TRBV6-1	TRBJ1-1	CASKAGGEGTEAFF
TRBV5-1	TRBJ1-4	CASRGLDRNEKLFF
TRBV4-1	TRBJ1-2	CASSQEFGAYGYTF
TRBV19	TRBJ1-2	CASTGDGYTF
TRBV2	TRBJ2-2	CASRRTGRSGELFF
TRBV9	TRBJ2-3	CASSQGSGVYLGDTQYF
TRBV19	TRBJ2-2	CASSIDPGRANTGELFF
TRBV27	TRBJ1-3	CASSFRSTGTIYF
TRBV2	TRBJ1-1	CASSGTRWGDTEAFF
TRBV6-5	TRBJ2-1	CASSSGGGAYNEQFF
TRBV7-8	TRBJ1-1	CASSLKGEAFF
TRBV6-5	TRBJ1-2	CASSSILGFYGYTF
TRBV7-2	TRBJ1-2	CASWWSGGYTF
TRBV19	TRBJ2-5	CASSTGTRAVLGETQYF
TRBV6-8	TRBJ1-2	CASEQGYGYTF
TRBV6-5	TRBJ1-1	CASSAQGRNTEAFF
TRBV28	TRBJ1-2	CASSLMRDRGYTF
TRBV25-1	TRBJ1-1	CASQTGGTEAFF
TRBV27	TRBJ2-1	CASSFKDHYNYNEQFF
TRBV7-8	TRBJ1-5	CASSLVGYQPQHF
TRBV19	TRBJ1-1	CASSMGTGRTEAFF
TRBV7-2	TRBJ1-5	CASSPQTGPNQPQHF
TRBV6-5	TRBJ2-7	CASSSPQVSSYEQYF
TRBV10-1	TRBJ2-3	CASSTTGGTQYF
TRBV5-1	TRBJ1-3	CATAPGLSGNTIYF
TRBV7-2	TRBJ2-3	CASSDRGLAGGPRTQYF
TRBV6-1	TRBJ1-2	CASRTPGRSNYGYTF
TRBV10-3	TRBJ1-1	CAVGQGALVTEAFF
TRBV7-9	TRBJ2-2	CASSSRGRTGELFF
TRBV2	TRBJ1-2	CASSERGAYGYTF
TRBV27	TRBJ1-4	CASSFGGSNEKLFF
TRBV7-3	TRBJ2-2	CASSSYGGAGELFF
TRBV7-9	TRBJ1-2	CASSPLMVYYGYTF